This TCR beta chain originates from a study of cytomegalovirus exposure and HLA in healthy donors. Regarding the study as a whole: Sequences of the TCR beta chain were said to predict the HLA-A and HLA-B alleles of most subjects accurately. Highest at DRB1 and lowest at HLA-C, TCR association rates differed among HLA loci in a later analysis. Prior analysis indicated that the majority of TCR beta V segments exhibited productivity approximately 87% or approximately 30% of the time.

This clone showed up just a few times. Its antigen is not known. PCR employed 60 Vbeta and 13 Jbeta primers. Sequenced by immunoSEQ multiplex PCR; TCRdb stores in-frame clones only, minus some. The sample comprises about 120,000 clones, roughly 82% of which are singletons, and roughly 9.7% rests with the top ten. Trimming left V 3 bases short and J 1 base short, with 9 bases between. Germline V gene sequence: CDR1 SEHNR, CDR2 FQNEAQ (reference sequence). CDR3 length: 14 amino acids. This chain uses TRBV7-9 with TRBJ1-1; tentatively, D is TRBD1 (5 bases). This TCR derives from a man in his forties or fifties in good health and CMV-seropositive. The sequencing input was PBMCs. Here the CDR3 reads CASSFLDKNTEAFF. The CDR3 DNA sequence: TGTGCCAGCAGCTTCTTGGACAAGAACACTGAAGCTTTCTTT.